The 31 T cell receptor beta chains reported below all come from one sample, sequenced in a study of T cell responses to AZD1222 COVID-19 vaccine. This table comes from immunoSEQ multiplex PCR, and its TCRdb copy is limited to in-frame clones, with some not included. The sample lists over 60,000 clones; 80% were seen once. The sequences come from peripheral blood, collected 28 days after the second AZD1222 dose. Source of these receptors: an adult who received the AZD1222 COVID-19 vaccine.

The chain combines TRBV10-3 with TRBJ2-1; 7 bases line up with TRBD1. With V trimmed by 6 bases and J by 10 bases, 6 bases remained unmatched. Germline V gene sequence: CDR1 ENHRY, CDR2 SYGVKD. This CDR3 region has 12 residues. The CDR3 region has the DNA TGTGCCATCAGAGCATCGACAGGGGAGCAGTTCTTC. Translating gives CAIRASTGEQFF.

This chain connects TRBV9 to TRBJ2-5; possibly TRBD1 or TRBD2 for D (6 bases each). V gave up 4 bases and J gave up 1 base, with 17 bases separating them. The CDR3 totals 16 residues. Germline V gene lookup returns CDR1 SGDLS and CDR2 YYNGEE. CDR3 DNA sequence: TGTGCCAGCAGCCCCAAGTGGGGGGCCCCCCAAGAGACCCAGTACTTC. Translation: CASSPKWGAPQETQYF. Looking up the rest from reference TRBV9 and TRBJ2-5 gives the full variable domain: DSGVTQTPKHLITATGQRVTLRCSPRSGDLSVYWYQQSLDQGLQFLIQYYNGEERAKGNILERFSAQQFPDLHSELNLSSLELGDSALYFCASSPKWGAPQETQYFGPGTRLLVL.

The chain joins TRBV18 to TRBJ1-2, with unresolved D. V lost 2 bases and J 1 base, leaving 14 bases between the germline ends. CDR3 length: 16 amino acids. CDR1 KGHSH and CDR2 LQKENI come from the germline V gene. CDR3 protein: CASSPGTVVGNYGYTF. The DNA for the CDR3 is TGTGCCAGCTCACCAGGAACAGTGGTCGGTAACTATGGCTACACCTTC.

The rearrangement links TRBV4-2 to TRBJ1-1; D gene uncertain. Deletions cut 1 base from V and 2 bases from J, with 8 bases between. CDR1 and CDR2 from the germline V gene are LGHNA and YNFKEQ. This CDR3 is 14 amino acids long. The CDR3 DNA reads TGTGCCAGCAGCCAAGTAGATGCCAACACTGAAGCTTTCTTT. It encodes CASSQVDANTEAFF.

This chain uses TRBV12-3 or TRBV12-4 with TRBJ2-3; no firm D call. V gave up 1 base and J gave up 6 bases, with 2 bases separating them. This CDR3 comprises 11 residues. Here the CDR3 DNA reads TGTGCCAGCAGTTTAGATGATACGCAGTATTTT. This codes for CASSLDDTQYF.

The chain recombines TRBV5-1 with TRBJ2-7; D remains unclear. This CDR3 is 14 amino acids long. The germline CDR1 and CDR2 sequences are SGHRS and YFSETQ. Deletions cut 0 bases from V and 6 bases from J, with 13 bases between. CDR3 bases: TGCGCCAGCAGCTTGGGTCATCGCGATCGCGAGCAGTACTTC. The encoded protein is CASSLGHRDREQYF.

The rearrangement joins TRBV11-3 to TRBJ2-1; a possible D gene is TRBD1 (6 bases). From germline, CDR1 is SGHNT and CDR2 YENEEA. Trimming cost V 1 base and J 6 bases, with 13 bases left between them. This CDR3 region has 15 residues. The DNA for the CDR3 is TGTGCCAGCAGCTTAGGTGATGGGGACACCAATGAGCAGTTCTTC. The encoded protein is CASSLGDGDTNEQFF.

This rearrangement joins TRBV7-9 to TRBJ2-1; D gene unclear. The V and J ends lost 2 bases and 0 bases respectively, with 11 bases between them. CDR3 length: 16 amino acids. Germline lookup yields CDR1 SEHNR and CDR2 FQNEAQ (reference sequence). This CDR3 is CASSLSTQSSYNEQFF. The CDR3 DNA reads TGTGCCAGCAGCTTATCTACGCAGAGCTCCTACAATGAGCAGTTCTTC.

This clone was found once. The chain joins TRBV5-4 to TRBJ1-6; D is undetermined. The germline gives CDR1 SGHNT, CDR2 YYREEE (reference sequence). Between the trimmed V and J ends, which lost 0 bases and 6 bases, there was a span of 7 bases. This CDR3 region has 14 residues. This CDR3 reads CASSLVSSNSPLHF. The CDR3 DNA reads TGTGCCAGCAGCTTGGTTTCAAGTAATTCACCCCTCCACTTT.

The chain uses TRBV10-3 and TRBJ1-3; D not certain. CDR1 and CDR2 from the germline V gene are ENHRY and SYGVKD. The CDR3 runs 11 residues. V lost 6 bases and J 4 bases, leaving 4 bases between the germline ends. CDR3 DNA sequence: TGTGCCATCAGCGAGGGAAACACCATATATTTT. Its translation: CAISEGNTIYF.

The V call is TRBV5-1, the J call TRBJ1-2; possibly TRBD1 for D (6 bases). Germline V CDR1 and CDR2: SGHRS, YFSETQ. This CDR3 has 16 amino acids. V lost 4 bases and J lost 8, with 24 bases in between. CDR3 amino acids: CASSTATMRGQQGYTF. The CDR3 DNA reads TGCGCCAGCAGCACAGCTACGATGCGGGGACAACAAGGCTACACCTTC.

The CDR3 loop reads CASSYLQGATYGYTF. CDR3 DNA sequence: TGTGCCAGCAGTTACCTCCAGGGGGCCACCTATGGCTACACCTTC. The chain recombines TRBV6-6 with TRBJ1-2; TRBD1 agrees at 8 bases. The V gene end was trimmed by 2 bases and the J gene end by 4 bases; junction bases not matched to a gene: 6. This CDR3 has 15 amino acids. Germline-derived CDR1 and CDR2 are MNHNY and SVGAGI (reference sequence).

V gene TRBV19 combines with J gene TRBJ1-3; D may be TRBD1 (6 bases). The V end lost 7 bases, the J end lost 0 bases, and 16 bases lay between the germline ends. The CDR3 contains 16 residues. Per the germline V gene, CDR1 is LNHDA and CDR2 is SQIVND (reference sequence). The CDR3 DNA reads as TGTGCCAGTACCCTTCCGGGACAACTCTCTGGAAACACCATATATTTT. Amino acids: CASTLPGQLSGNTIYF.

This chain links TRBV10-1 with TRBJ2-7; D tentatively fits TRBD1 or TRBD2 (5 bases each). The V end was cut by 6 bases, the J end by 3 bases, with 18 bases between. CDR3 length: 15 residues. Germline V gene sequence: CDR1 WNHNN, CDR2 SYGVQD (reference sequence). The CDR3 DNA follows: TGCGCCAGCAGACACCGGGACCTACGAAACTACGAGCAGTACTTC. This encodes CASRHRDLRNYEQYF.

The chain joins TRBV4-1 to TRBJ1-1, with D perhaps TRBD1 (5 bases). The CDR3 extends over 13 amino acids. V was trimmed by 3 bases and J by 11 bases, leaving 16 bases between them. CDR1 MGHRA and CDR2 YSYEKL come from the germline V gene. CDR3 sequence: CASSQDNGGKAFF. The CDR3 region has the DNA TGCGCCAGCAGCCAGGATAACGGGGGGAAGGCTTTCTTT.

This chain uses TRBV6-2 or TRBV6-3 with TRBJ2-6, with TRBD1 matching over 7 bases. CDR3 length: 18 residues. Germline-derived CDR1 and CDR2 are MNHEY and SVGEGT. V gave up 5 bases and J gave up 0 bases; unmatched junction bases: 10. CDR3 sequence: CASSPNAGTDSGANVLTF. The CDR3 DNA reads as TGTGCCAGCAGTCCCAACGCCGGGACAGACTCTGGGGCCAACGTCCTGACTTTC.

This rearrangement joins TRBV5-1 to TRBJ2-3; perhaps D is TRBD1 or TRBD2 (5 bases each). Germline CDR1 SGHRS, CDR2 YFSETQ. Trimming shortened V by 7 bases and J by 2 bases, and 14 bases separated the two germline ends. The CDR3 length is 14 residues. The CDR3 here is CASLGDGHTDTQYF. In nucleotides, the CDR3 is TGCGCCAGCTTGGGGGACGGACACACAGATACGCAGTATTTT. The whole variable domain, filled in from reference TRBV5-1 and TRBJ2-3, reads KAGVTQTPRYLIKTRGQQVTLSCSPISGHRSVSWYQQTPGQGLQFLFEYFSETQRNKGNFPGRFSGRQFSNSRSEMNVSTLELGDSALYLCASLGDGHTDTQYFGPGTRLTVL.

The chain is built from TRBV9 and TRBJ1-4; D ambiguous. V was cut by 4 bases and J by 3 bases, with 13 bases left in between. Germline V CDR1 and CDR2: SGDLS, YYNGEE. CDR3 length equals 15 residues. CDR3 in DNA: TGTGCCAGCAGCCCCCGGGCAGCCTCTAATGAAAAACTGTTTTTT. This codes for CASSPRAASNEKLFF.

A few counts support this clone. This chain connects TRBV2 to TRBJ2-7; D possibly uses TRBD1 or TRBD2 (5 bases each). Germline CDR1 is SNHLY and CDR2 is FYNNEI. This CDR3 contains 13 residues. V shed 7 bases and J shed 7 bases, with 17 bases lying between them. The CDR3 loop reads CASKKTVSGEQYF. The CDR3 region has the DNA TGTGCCAGCAAAAAGACAGTCTCGGGGGAGCAGTACTTC.

The chain couples TRBV10-3 to TRBJ2-7, with 10 bases identical to TRBD2. CDR1 and CDR2 from the germline V gene are ENHRY and SYGVKD. Unmatched junction bases numbered 4, after V lost 5 bases and J lost 6 bases. This CDR3 comprises 13 residues. The CDR3 sequence: CAISSGGDGEQYF. The CDR3 region has the DNA TGTGCCATCAGTAGCGGGGGGGATGGCGAGCAGTACTTC.

The chain recombines TRBV12-3 or TRBV12-4 with TRBJ1-5, with 7 bases matching TRBD1. The CDR3 is made up of 13 amino acids. Trimming cost V 6 bases and J 2 bases; bases outside gene matches: 1. DNA of the CDR3: TGTGCCAGCAGGGACAGGCGCAATCAGCCCCAGCATTTT. It codes for CASRDRRNQPQHF.

The chain joins TRBV7-6 to TRBJ2-1; D possibly corresponds to TRBD2 (6 bases). Trimming took 5 bases from V and 4 from J, leaving 15 bases between them. Germline CDR1 SGHVS, CDR2 FNYEAQ. CDR3 size: 15 residues. The CDR3 sequence is CASSPRGAGYNEQFF. CDR3 in DNA: TGTGCCAGCAGCCCAAGGGGCGCGGGGTACAATGAGCAGTTCTTC.

The genes are TRBV5-1 and TRBJ2-2; possibly TRBD1 for D (5 bases). Germline V gives CDR1 SGHRS, CDR2 YFSETQ. CDR3 length equals 15 residues. V dropped 4 bases and J dropped 5 bases, with 15 bases sitting between them. DNA for the CDR3: TGCGCCAGCAGCGGATTCACGACAGCTACCGGGGAGCTGTTTTTT. As protein: CASSGFTTATGELFF.

The rearrangement uses TRBV7-3 and TRBJ2-1; TRBD2 agrees at 9 bases. The CDR3 has 13 residues. Trimming at V came to 5 bases and at J to 7 bases, leaving 3 bases not matched to a gene. The germline V gene encodes CDR1 SGHTA and CDR2 FQGTGA. The CDR3 DNA reads TGTGCCAGCAGCGCAGGACTAGCGAATGAGCAGTTCTTC. Protein sequence: CASSAGLANEQFF.

V usage is TRBV11-3 and J usage is TRBJ2-2; a possible D gene is TRBD1 (6 bases). The CDR3 is 15 residues long. Trimming took off 3 bases at V and 4 bases at J, with 12 bases between the two ends. The germline CDR1 and CDR2 sequences are SGHNT and YENEEA. CDR3: CASSFLGAGTGELFF. CDR3 in DNA: TGTGCCAGCAGCTTTCTGGGGGCCGGCACCGGGGAGCTGTTTTTT.

The chain links TRBV6-2 or TRBV6-3 to TRBJ1-6; D remains ambiguous. Germline V gives CDR1 MNHEY, CDR2 SVGEGT. Trimming took off 5 bases at V and 6 bases at J, with 8 bases between the two ends. The length of the CDR3 is 13 residues. In DNA, the CDR3 is TGTGCCAGCAGTCGGGTCTTTAATTCACCCCTCCACTTT. This sequence encodes CASSRVFNSPLHF.

V is TRBV4-1 and J is TRBJ1-4, with 9 bases matching TRBD1. Germline CDR1 reads MGHRA; CDR2 reads YSYEKL. The CDR3 totals 15 residues. With 2 bases clipped from V and 8 bases from J, the junction kept 6 bases outside the gene matches. CDR3 sequence (DNA): TGCGCCAGCAGCCAACCGGGACAGGGACCCGAAAAACTGTTTTTT. Protein sequence: CASSQPGQGPEKLFF.

This rearrangement joins TRBV6-5 to TRBJ2-1; D is perhaps TRBD2 (5 bases). This CDR3 has 14 residues. The V gene lost 4 bases and the J gene lost 7 bases, with 14 bases spanning the gap. Per the germline V gene, CDR1 is MNHEY and CDR2 is SVGAGI. The DNA for the CDR3 is TGTGCCAGCAGTTCCGGACTCTGGGGAAATGAGCAGTTCTTC. Residues: CASSSGLWGNEQFF.

The chain links TRBV7-2 to TRBJ2-6; 7 bases match TRBD1. The germline V gene encodes CDR1 SGHTA and CDR2 FQGNSA. J was trimmed by 16 bases and V by 0 bases; bases with no gene match: 6. The CDR3 spans 13 residues. Here the CDR3 DNA reads TGTGCCAGCAGCTTAGCGGACAGGCCACTTCTGACTTTC. Translating it yields CASSLADRPLLTF.

The V gene is TRBV19, the J gene TRBJ1-2; TRBD1 matches 7 bases. J gave up 5 bases and V 8 bases, and 11 bases lay outside the gene matches. Germline loops: CDR1 LNHDA, CDR2 SQIVND (reference sequence). This CDR3 region has 14 residues. The CDR3 DNA reads as TGTGCCAGTCAGAACCCGGGACAGACTTATGGCTACACCTTC. Amino acid sequence: CASQNPGQTYGYTF.

This clone was seen more than once but under ten times. The rearrangement links TRBV7-2 to TRBJ1-3, with 8 bases lining up with TRBD1. The CDR3 runs 15 residues. Trimming took 1 base from V and 8 from J; bases not matched to a gene: 7. Per germline, CDR1 SGHTA and CDR2 FQGNSA. CDR3 region: CASSLGQGTSYTIYF. CDR3 DNA: TGTGCCAGCAGCTTAGGACAGGGGACATCATACACCATATATTTT.